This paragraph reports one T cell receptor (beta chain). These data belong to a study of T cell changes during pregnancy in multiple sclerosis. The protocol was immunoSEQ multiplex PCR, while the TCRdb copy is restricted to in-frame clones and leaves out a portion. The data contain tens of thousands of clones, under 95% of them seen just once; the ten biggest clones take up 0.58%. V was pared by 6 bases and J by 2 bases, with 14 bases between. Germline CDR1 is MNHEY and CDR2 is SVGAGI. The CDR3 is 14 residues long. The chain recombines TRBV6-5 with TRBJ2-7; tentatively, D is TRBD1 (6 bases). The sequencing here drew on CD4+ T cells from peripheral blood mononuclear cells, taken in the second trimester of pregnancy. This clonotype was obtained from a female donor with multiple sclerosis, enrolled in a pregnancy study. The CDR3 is CASRMTGSTYEQYF. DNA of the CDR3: TGTGCCAGCAGGATGACAGGTTCGACCTACGAGCAGTACTTC.